This T cell receptor (beta chain) was sequenced for a study of T cell changes during pregnancy in multiple sclerosis. Method: immunoSEQ multiplex PCR; TCRdb's copy keeps in-frame clones and lacks some. Among tens of thousands of clones listed, 90% to 95% were seen once. The CDR3 has 15 amino acids. Germline V gene lookup returns CDR1 MRHNA and CDR2 SNTAGT. The V gene end was trimmed by 2 bases and the J gene end by 7 bases; junction bases not matched to a gene: 4. The V and J genes are TRBV6-4 and TRBJ1-6; the match to TRBD1 covers 8 bases. Sequencing used CD4+ T cells from peripheral blood mononuclear cells, obtained in the second trimester of pregnancy. This receptor was taken from a female donor with multiple sclerosis, enrolled in a pregnancy study. Written as DNA, the CDR3 is TGTGCCAGCAGTGACACGAGACAGGGGAATTCACCCCTCCACTTT. It specifies CASSDTRQGNSPLHF.